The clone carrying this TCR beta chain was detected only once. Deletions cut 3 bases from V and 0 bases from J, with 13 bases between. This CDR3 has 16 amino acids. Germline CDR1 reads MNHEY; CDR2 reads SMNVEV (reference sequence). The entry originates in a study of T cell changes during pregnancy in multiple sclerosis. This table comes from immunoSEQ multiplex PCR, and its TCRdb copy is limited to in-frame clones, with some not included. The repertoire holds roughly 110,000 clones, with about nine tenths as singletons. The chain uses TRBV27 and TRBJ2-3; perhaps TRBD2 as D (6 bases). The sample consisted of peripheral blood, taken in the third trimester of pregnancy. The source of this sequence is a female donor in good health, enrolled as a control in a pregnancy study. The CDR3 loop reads CASSFRLDGSTDTQYF. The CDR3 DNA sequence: TGTGCCAGCAGTTTTAGACTAGACGGAAGCACAGATACGCAGTATTTT.